This passage covers 21 T cell receptor beta chains from one sample sequenced in a study of identical twins. TCRdb ran MiXCR on the 5' RACE reads and lists one entry per CDR3 protein. The data show just under 650,000 distinct CDR3 sequences, roughly 6.6% seen once. This sample was shared with a second study, whose subject was yellow fever vaccine responses in identical twins.

Sample: PBMCs. These TCRs come from a woman in her late teens or twenties in good health.

The chain uses TRBV20-1 and TRBJ2-3, with 12 bases lining up with TRBD2. The ends lost 3 bases at V and 6 bases at J; junction bases unmatched: 7. Looked up from germline, CDR1 is DFQATT and CDR2 is SNEGSKA (reference sequence). The CDR3 extends over 15 amino acids. CDR3 sequence reads: CSASMTSGSWDTQYF. The CDR3, as DNA: TGCAGTGCTAGCATGACTAGCGGGAGTTGGGATACGCAGTATTTT.

V usage is TRBV6-4 and J usage is TRBJ2-2, with D possibly matching TRBD2 (5 bases). Germline loops: CDR1 MRHNA, CDR2 SNTAGT. Trimming removed 0 bases from V and 2 bases from J, with 7 bases in between. This CDR3 contains 15 residues. Here the CDR3 reads CASSDSRLNTGELFF. The DNA for the CDR3 is TGTGCCAGCAGTGACTCTCGACTAAACACCGGGGAGCTGTTTTTT.

This clonotype has at least ten counts. The V and J genes are TRBV5-1 and TRBJ1-5, with D unclear. V gave up 0 bases and J gave up 0 bases, with 10 bases separating them. There are 16 residues in the CDR3. Germline assignment: CDR1 SGHRS and CDR2 YFSETQ. The CDR3 region has the DNA TGCGCCAGCAGCTTGGCCGGACCCTATAGCAATCAGCCCCAGCATTTT. Protein sequence: CASSLAGPYSNQPQHF. Filled out from reference TRBV5-1 and TRBJ1-5, the complete variable domain reads KAGVTQTPRYLIKTRGQQVTLSCSPISGHRSVSWYQQTPGQGLQFLFEYFSETQRNKGNFPGRFSGRQFSNSRSEMNVSTLELGDSALYLCASSLAGPYSNQPQHFGDGTRLSIL.

This clonotype came up many times. The chain is built from TRBV7-6 and TRBJ1-1, with TRBD1 as a possible D gene (6 bases). Germline V CDR1 and CDR2: SGHVS, FNYEAQ. Trimming removed 5 bases at V and 7 bases at J, with 14 bases between. The CDR3 sequence is 13 residues long. Here the CDR3 DNA reads TGTGCCAGCAGCGGTCGAGGGGGGGTTGAAGCTTTCTTT. As protein: CASSGRGGVEAFF.

This clonotype was seen repeatedly, ten times or more. The rearrangement uses TRBV5-1 and TRBJ2-3, with D maybe TRBD2 (6 bases). Germline lookup yields CDR1 SGHRS and CDR2 YFSETQ. The CDR3 is 12 amino acids. The ends were cut back, 7 bases at V and 2 bases at J, with 8 bases in the middle. The DNA for the CDR3 is TGCGCCAGCCGCGGGGACACAGATACGCAGTATTTT. This encodes CASRGDTDTQYF.

Many counts were recorded for this clonotype. This chain connects TRBV12-3 or TRBV12-4 to TRBJ2-3, with a tentative D call TRBD2 (6 bases). V was cut by 3 bases and J by 8 bases, with 9 bases left in between. CDR3 length equals 12 residues. The CDR3 loop is CASSFLGGTQYF. Written as DNA, the CDR3 is TGTGCCAGCAGTTTTCTGGGGGGTACGCAGTATTTT.

The J gene is TRBJ2-5, the V gene TRBV4-1; D may be TRBD1 or TRBD2 (5 bases each). Germline V gene lookup returns CDR1 MGHRA and CDR2 YSYEKL. CDR3 size: 15 residues. Trimming removed 10 bases at V and 2 bases at J, with 20 bases between. CDR3 sequence: CATKGNTGMQETQYF. The DNA of the CDR3 is TGCGCCACCAAGGGGAATACGGGAATGCAAGAGACCCAGTACTTC.

This clonotype was seen a few times. The chain employs TRBV11-2 and TRBJ2-5; 7 nucleotides align to TRBD2. This CDR3 is built from 15 residues. J lost 2 bases, V lost 0 bases, and 3 bases had no gene match. CDR1 is SGHAT, CDR2 FQNNGV, per germline. This chain's CDR3 is CASSLEPSGQETQYF. The CDR3 DNA reads as TGTGCCAGCAGCTTAGAACCTAGCGGACAAGAGACCCAGTACTTC.

This clonotype appeared many times. The CDR3 region is CAISVGDSSNQPQHF. The DNA of the CDR3 is TGTGCCATCAGTGTGGGGGATTCGAGCAATCAGCCCCAGCATTTT. This rearrangement joins TRBV10-3 to TRBJ1-5, with D possibly matching TRBD1 (5 bases). This CDR3 is built from 15 residues. From germline, CDR1 is ENHRY and CDR2 SYGVKD. Trimming pared 4 bases from V and 1 base from J, leaving 11 bases between.

The chain uses TRBV20-1 and TRBJ2-5, with D perhaps TRBD1 or TRBD2 (5 bases each). Germline CDR1 is DFQATT and CDR2 is SNEGSKA (reference sequence). This CDR3 has 13 residues. The V and J ends lost 3 bases and 2 bases respectively, with 10 bases between them. This CDR3 is CSARGPSQETQYF. The CDR3, as DNA: TGCAGTGCTAGGGGACCCTCTCAAGAGACCCAGTACTTC.

This clonotype was observed many times. This sequence joins TRBV7-9 and TRBJ1-5; 10 nucleotides match TRBD1. The ends lost 5 bases at V and 6 bases at J; junction bases unmatched: 7. The CDR3 sequence is 15 residues long. Germline CDR1 is SEHNR and CDR2 is FQNEAQ (reference sequence). The chain's CDR3 is CASSKDRGPGQPQHF. CDR3 in DNA: TGTGCCAGCAGCAAAGACAGGGGGCCAGGTCAGCCCCAGCATTTT.

This clonotype showed up many times. The chain uses TRBV27 and TRBJ1-1; 8 positions agree with TRBD1. This CDR3 contains 15 residues. Germline-derived CDR1 and CDR2 are MNHEY and SMNVEV (reference sequence). Trimming took 4 bases from V and 3 from J; bases not matched to a gene: 7. This CDR3 reads CASSSWGQEDTEAFF. CDR3 DNA sequence: TGTGCCAGCAGTTCTTGGGGACAGGAGGACACTGAAGCTTTCTTT.

This clonotype came up a few times. The rearrangement links TRBV14 to TRBJ2-1, with 8 bases identical to TRBD1. CDR1 and CDR2 (germline): SGHDN, FVKESK. The CDR3 has 15 amino acids. Trimming at V came to 1 base and at J to 5 bases, leaving 4 bases not matched to a gene. The CDR3 nucleotides are TGTGCCAGCAGCCAAGGCAGGGGGCTTAACAATGAGCAGTTCTTC. Encoded protein: CASSQGRGLNNEQFF.

This clonotype was seen repeatedly, ten times or more. J is TRBJ2-4 and V is TRBV11-1, with 10 positions matching TRBD1. There are 19 residues in the CDR3. CDR1 is SGHAT and CDR2 is FQDESV in the germline V gene (reference sequence). Germline trimming cut 5 bases from V and 1 base from J; bases unmatched to any gene: 14. The CDR3: CASSGETGGEGVAKNIQYF. The CDR3 region has the DNA TGTGCCAGCAGCGGAGAGACAGGGGGCGAAGGGGTGGCCAAAAACATTCAGTACTTC.

V usage is TRBV6-1 and J usage is TRBJ1-5, with 8 bases matching TRBD1. CDR3 size: 14 residues. Germline V lookup: CDR1 MNHNS, CDR2 SASEGT. J lost 5 bases, V lost 5 bases, and 5 bases had no gene match. This CDR3 reads CASSRDRGYQPQHF. DNA of the CDR3: TGTGCCAGCAGTCGCGACAGGGGCTATCAGCCCCAGCATTTT.

The table lists this clonotype with many counts. This chain joins TRBV20-1 and TRBJ2-4; D may match TRBD1 or TRBD2 (5 bases each). Germline V gene lookup returns CDR1 DFQATT and CDR2 SNEGSKA (reference sequence). CDR3 length: 11 amino acids. V was pared by 8 bases and J by 8 bases, with 13 bases between. The CDR3 bases are TGCAGTCACACTAGAGGGGACATTCAGTACTTC. Translating gives CSHTRGDIQYF.

This clonotype was counted at least ten times. At one of its ends the junction is not consistent with the germline gene, which may arise from a read error. Written as DNA, the CDR3 is TGTGCCAGCAGTTTATTGGGACAGAACACCGGGGAGCTGTTTTTT. Translating gives CASSLLGQNTGELFF. V is TRBV5-1 and J is TRBJ2-2; tentative D call: TRBD1 (6 bases). This CDR3 contains 15 residues. Germline V gene data show CDR1 as SGHRS and CDR2 as YFSETQ.

In DNA, the CDR3 is TGTGCCAGCAGCCAGCAGCGGGGGCCCGAGCAGTTCTTC. It encodes CASSQQRGPEQFF. The chain is built from TRBV3-1 and TRBJ2-1; 8 bases map to TRBD2. The germline CDR1 and CDR2 sequences are LGHDT and YNNKEL (reference sequence). V lost 3 bases to trimming and J lost 10 bases; unmatched junction nucleotides: 5. The CDR3 loop spans 13 amino acids.

This clonotype was recorded a few times. J is TRBJ2-3 and V is TRBV7-3; D is perhaps TRBD2 (6 bases). The V end was cut by 5 bases, the J end by 4 bases, with 13 bases between. The germline CDR1 and CDR2 sequences are SGHTA and FQGTGA. This CDR3 region has 14 residues. The chain's CDR3 is CASSPSGDADTQYF. The DNA for the CDR3 is TGTGCCAGCAGCCCCTCGGGAGACGCAGATACGCAGTATTTT. Full variable domain (rest looked up from reference TRBV7-3 and TRBJ2-3): GAGVSQTPSNKVTEKGKYVELRCDPISGHTALYWYRQSLGQGPEFLIYFQGTGAADDSGLPNDRFFAVRPEGSVSTLKIQRTERGDSAVYLCASSPSGDADTQYFGPGTRLTVL.

This clonotype has a count of ten or more. The gene calls are TRBV10-3 and TRBJ1-2; D gene unclear. The CDR3 length is 16 residues. Trimming took 0 bases from V and 1 from J, leaving 12 bases between them. Germline-derived CDR1 and CDR2 are ENHRY and SYGVKD. The CDR3, as DNA: TGTGCCATCAGTGAGTCATCAACAGTTATTAACTATGGCTACACCTTC. Amino acids: CAISESSTVINYGYTF.

This clonotype was found a few times. The DNA of the CDR3 is TGCAGTGCTTCAGGGTATTTGGGTCAAGATACGCAGTATTTT. Translating it yields CSASGYLGQDTQYF. The chain combines TRBV20-1 with TRBJ2-3, with D possibly TRBD1 on 5 matching bases. The CDR3 extends over 14 amino acids. With 5 bases removed from V and 5 bases from J, the gap between germline ends came to 17 bases. In germline, CDR1 is DFQATT, CDR2 SNEGSKA (reference sequence).